One sample yielded the 10 T cell receptor beta chains listed below, sequenced in a study of blood T cell repertoires in COVID-19. Profiled with immunoSEQ multiplex PCR; TCRdb holds only in-frame clones, not every one. The sample has about 380,000 clones, 88% seen once. Sequenced sample: PBMCs or T cells enriched from blood (not recorded which). These receptors came from a woman younger than 35 who had recovered from COVID-19.

This rearrangement joins TRBV4-2 to TRBJ1-2; no firm D call. Trimming pared 0 bases from V and 6 bases from J, leaving 8 bases between. The CDR3 runs to 13 residues. Germline CDR1 LGHNA, CDR2 YNFKEQ. For the CDR3, the DNA is TGTGCCAGCAGCCAAGAAGTCGCGGATGGCTACACCTTC. This sequence encodes CASSQEVADGYTF.

V usage is TRBV5-1 and J usage is TRBJ1-4; 7 bases agree with TRBD1. V lost 0 bases and J lost 7; bases outside the gene matches: 6. Per the germline V gene, CDR1 is SGHRS and CDR2 is YFSETQ. The CDR3 runs 15 residues. The CDR3 spells CASSLEGAWGEKLFF. The CDR3 DNA is TGCGCCAGCAGCTTGGAGGGGGCATGGGGTGAAAAACTGTTTTTT.

This chain links TRBV7-4 with TRBJ2-7, with 10 bases fitting TRBD2. CDR3 size: 15 residues. V shed 3 bases, J shed 0 bases, and the junction held 2 bases outside the gene matches. Germline V lookup: CDR1 SGHVT, CDR2 SQSDAQ. The CDR3 loop reads CASSLLAGDSYEQYF. The CDR3 nucleotides read TGTGCCAGCAGCTTGCTAGCGGGGGACTCCTACGAGCAGTACTTC.

The genes are TRBV10-2 and TRBJ2-1, with 9 positions matching TRBD1. The ends lost 6 bases at V and 7 bases at J; junction bases unmatched: 22. The V gene's germline CDR1 is WSHSY and CDR2 SAAADI. The CDR3 length is 19 residues. This chain's CDR3 is CASRNDRGIFVNRRNEQFF. DNA for the CDR3: TGCGCCAGCAGGAATGACAGGGGGATCTTTGTTAATCGGAGAAATGAGCAGTTCTTC.

The chain is built from TRBV30 and TRBJ2-7, with 11 bases lining up with TRBD1. V was pared by 2 bases and J by 4 bases, with 7 bases of the junction left unmatched. This CDR3 has 15 amino acids. CDR1 GTSNPN and CDR2 SVGIG come from the germline V gene (reference sequence). The CDR3 DNA reads TGTGCCTGGAGTTCACGGGGACAGGGGGGATACGAGCAGTACTTC. This sequence encodes CAWSSRGQGGYEQYF.

The chain has TRBV19 and TRBJ1-1, with 8 bases identical to TRBD1. Germline assignment: CDR1 LNHDA and CDR2 SQIVND (reference sequence). The junction had 5 bases not matched to a gene; V was cut back by 3 bases and J by 5 bases. This CDR3 contains 14 residues. The DNA for the CDR3 is TGTGCCAGTAGTATGGACAGGGCCTGGACTGAAGCTTTCTTT. As protein: CASSMDRAWTEAFF.

The chain joins TRBV19 to TRBJ2-7; possible D gene TRBD1, 5 bases. Trimming took 5 bases from V and 7 from J, leaving 15 bases between them. Germline CDR1 and CDR2: LNHDA and SQIVND (reference sequence). The CDR3 runs to 13 residues. The CDR3 loop is CASSLGAGLEQYF. The CDR3 DNA reads TGTGCCAGTAGTTTAGGGGCAGGGCTTGAGCAGTACTTC.

This chain connects TRBV5-1 to TRBJ1-2; D is ambiguous. CDR1 and CDR2 (germline): SGHRS, YFSETQ. The CDR3 has 14 amino acids. The V end lost 4 bases, the J end lost 4 bases, and 14 bases lay between the germline ends. The CDR3: CASSEATEVYGYTF. DNA of the CDR3: TGCGCCAGCAGCGAGGCGACCGAAGTCTATGGCTACACCTTC.

This chain links TRBV12-3 or TRBV12-4 with TRBJ2-7; D may be TRBD1 (6 bases). V lost 8 bases and J lost 2, with 13 bases in between. There are 13 residues in the CDR3. The CDR3 loop is CASRDTATYEQYF. DNA of the CDR3: TGTGCCAGCCGGGACACGGCTACCTACGAGCAGTACTTC.

This sequence joins TRBV7-6 and TRBJ1-6, with TRBD1 as a possible D gene (6 bases). Germline V CDR1 and CDR2: SGHVS, FNYEAQ. This CDR3 comprises 17 residues. The V end was cut by 4 bases, the J end by 1 base, with 14 bases between. This CDR3 reads CASSSDSLASYNSPLHF. The CDR3 DNA is TGTGCCAGCAGCTCGGACAGCCTTGCTTCCTATAATTCACCCCTCCACTTT. Variable domain in full (rest from reference TRBV7-6 and TRBJ1-6): GAGVSQSPRYKVTKRGQDVALRCDPISGHVSLYWYRQALGQGPEFLTYFNYEAQQDKSGLPNDRFSAERPEGSISTLTIQRTEQRDSAMYRCASSSDSLASYNSPLHFGNGTRLTVT.